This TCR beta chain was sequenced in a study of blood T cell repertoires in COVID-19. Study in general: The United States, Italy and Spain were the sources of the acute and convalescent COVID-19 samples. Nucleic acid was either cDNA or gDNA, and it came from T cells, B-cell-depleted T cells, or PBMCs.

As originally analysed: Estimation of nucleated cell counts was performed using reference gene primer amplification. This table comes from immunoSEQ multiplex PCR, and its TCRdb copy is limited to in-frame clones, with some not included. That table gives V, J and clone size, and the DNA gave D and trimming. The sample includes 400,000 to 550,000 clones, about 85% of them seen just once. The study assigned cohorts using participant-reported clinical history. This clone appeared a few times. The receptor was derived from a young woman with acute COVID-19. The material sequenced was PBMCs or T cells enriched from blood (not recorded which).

In nucleotides, the CDR3 is TGTGCCAGCAACCCGACAGGGGAAAATTCACCCCTCCACTTT. Protein product: CASNPTGENSPLHF. This sequence joins TRBV9 and TRBJ1-6; the match to TRBD1 covers 8 bases. After removal of 6 bases from V and 7 bases from J, the junction contained 6 bases not matched to a gene. The CDR3 has 14 amino acids. Germline CDR1 and CDR2: SGDLS and YYNGEE. Using reference TRBV9 and TRBJ1-6 for the parts outside the CDR3, the full variable domain is DSGVTQTPKHLITATGQRVTLRCSPRSGDLSVYWYQQSLDQGLQFLIQYYNGEERAKGNILERFSAQQFPDLHSELNLSSLELGDSALYFCASNPTGENSPLHFGNGTRLTVT.